The sample holds one count of the clone carrying this T cell receptor (beta chain). Purified naive CD4+ T cells were depleted of CD25+ Tregs. TRBV12-4/TRBJ1-2 clonotypes were amplified with adaptor-ligated barcode primers. TCRdb re-derived calls from the multiplex PCR reads in MiXCR, one entry per CDR3 protein. The sample has 500 to 650 distinct CDR3 sequences, 15% to 20% seen once. CDR3 length: 12 amino acids. V shed 7 bases and J 7 bases; nucleotides not matched to a gene: 5. This clonotype was obtained from a female donor with breast cancer. The gene calls are TRBV12-3 or TRBV12-4 and TRBJ1-2; 8 nucleotides agree with TRBD1. Input material: naive CD4+ T cells sorted from blood. The subset was: naive CD4+ T cells, CD4+CD45RA+CD25-. CDR3 bases: TGTGCCAGCACTACAGGGACAGGTGGCTACACCTTC. Protein sequence: CASTTGTGGYTF.